A selection of T cell receptor beta chains follows, all from one sample in a study of blood T cell repertoires in COVID-19. Produced via immunoSEQ multiplex PCR; TCRdb's table is partial and in-frame only. This table holds 48,000 or so clones, approximately 87% found once. Sequenced: peripheral blood. These receptors were collected from an older woman with acute or convalescent COVID-19. CDR3s include the opening cysteine and the closing phenylalanine or tryptophan. The D gene is left open where the match is weak. The size entry is marked missing in some rows and otherwise reads once, few, many or a size class.

TGTGCCAGCAGCCGCGCGACAGGGGCAACTGGAGATACGCAGTATTTT	CASSRATGATGDTQYF	-	TRBJ2-3	TRBV27	TRBD1
TGTGCCAGCTCACGGGACAGGGCATTACAAGAGACCCAGTACTTC	CASSRDRALQETQYF	-	TRBJ2-5	TRBV18	TRBD1
TGTGCCAGCAGCTTAGGCTCAGCAGGCGAGACCCAGTACTTC	CASSLGSAGETQYF	-	TRBJ2-5	TRBV7-2	-
TGTGCCAGCACCCTCTGGGAGGGGAAGAACACTGAAGCTTTCTTT	CASTLWEGKNTEAFF	-	TRBJ1-1	TRBV25-1	-
TGTGCCAGCAGCGATTCTAGTCAGGGGACCCTTGGAGGTGAGCAGTTCTTC	CASSDSSQGTLGGEQFF	-	TRBJ2-1	TRBV5-6	-
TGTGCCAGCTCACCCGACAGGGGGAGAACTAATGAAAAACTGTTTTTT	CASSPDRGRTNEKLFF	-	TRBJ1-4	TRBV18	TRBD1
TGTGCCAGCAACAATGCGGGTGGGACTGAAGCTTTCTTT	CASNNAGGTEAFF	-	TRBJ1-1	TRBV7-3	-
TGTGCCAGCAGCGGACTAGCGGTGAACACCGGGGAGCTGTTTTTT	CASSGLAVNTGELFF	-	TRBJ2-2	TRBV27	TRBD2
TGCGCCAGCAGCCGTGACCTCGGGGACACTGAAGCTTTCTTT	CASSRDLGDTEAFF	-	TRBJ1-1	TRBV4-1	-
TGTGCCAGCAGCATCGGGACAGGGTACAATCAGCCCCAGCATTTT	CASSIGTGYNQPQHF	-	TRBJ1-5	TRBV5-4	TRBD1
TGTGCCAGCGCTCTAGCGGGGGGGCCTCAAGAGACCCAGTACTTC	CASALAGGPQETQYF	few	TRBJ2-5	TRBV2	TRBD2
TGTGCCAGCAGCAAAGTGGGACTAGCGGGAGATTACAATGAGCAGTTCTTC	CASSKVGLAGDYNEQFF	-	TRBJ2-1	TRBV21-1	-
TGTGCCAGCAGTGGAAGGACACCGGGACTAGCGGGCCCCTCCACCCCGTCCTACGAGCAGTACTTC	CASSGRTPGLAGPSTPSYEQYF	-	TRBJ2-7	TRBV2	TRBD2
TGTGCCGCCTGGGACAGCCTGAACACTGAAGCTTTCTTT	CAAWDSLNTEAFF	once	TRBJ1-1	TRBV10-3	TRBD1
TGCGCCAGCAGGGGCAGGGCTGCTAGCACAGATACGCAGTATTTT	CASRGRAASTDTQYF	-	TRBJ2-3	TRBV5-1	-
TGTGCCAGCTCACCGAGCGGGAGGGCCGGGGAGCAGTACTTC	CASSPSGRAGEQYF	-	TRBJ2-7	TRBV18	TRBD2
TGTGCCAGCAGCAAGGTGGGGGGTAAAATCACAGATACGCAGTATTTT	CASSKVGGKITDTQYF	-	TRBJ2-3	TRBV5-5	-
TGCGCCAGCAGCCAAGATCACCGGGACAGTTACTCCTACAATGAGCAGTTCTTC	CASSQDHRDSYSYNEQFF	-	TRBJ2-1	TRBV4-3	TRBD1
TGTGCCAGCAGTGATAGGGGTGGGCAGACCCAGTACTTC	CASSDRGGQTQYF	-	TRBJ2-5	TRBV6-2/TRBV6-3	-
TGTGCCAGCAGCCCCCAGACAGGGAAAGAGACCCAGTACTTC	CASSPQTGKETQYF	-	TRBJ2-5	TRBV7-2	TRBD1
TGTGCCAGCAGCTTGGGACTACTTCAAGAGACCCAGTACTTC	CASSLGLLQETQYF	-	TRBJ2-5	TRBV5-6	-
TGTGCCATCAGTGAGATAGGGAAGGGGATCGAAGCTTTCTTT	CAISEIGKGIEAFF	-	TRBJ1-1	TRBV10-3	-
TGCGCCAGCAGCTTGCAGGGTTCAAGCCATGGCTACACCTTC	CASSLQGSSHGYTF	-	TRBJ1-2	TRBV5-1	-
TGTGCCAGCAGCTTTTCGGGACAGGGGAACACTGAAGCTTTCTTT	CASSFSGQGNTEAFF	-	TRBJ1-1	TRBV5-5	TRBD1
TGCGCCAGCAGCACGGGAAACTCTGGAAACACCATATATTTT	CASSTGNSGNTIYF	-	TRBJ1-3	TRBV5-1	-
TGTGCCAGCGGAACAGGGGGCCCCATGGAAAAACTGTTTTTT	CASGTGGPMEKLFF	-	TRBJ1-4	TRBV5-6	TRBD1
TGTGCCAGCAGCGTTGGCCCGTATAGCAATCAGCCCCAGCATTTT	CASSVGPYSNQPQHF	-	TRBJ1-5	TRBV9	-
TGTGCCTGGAGTATGAAGCGGGAGCAAGAGACCCAGTACTTC	CAWSMKREQETQYF	once	TRBJ2-5	TRBV30	TRBD2
TGTGCCAGTACCGCGGGACTAGCGGGCACAGATACGCAGTATTTT	CASTAGLAGTDTQYF	-	TRBJ2-3	TRBV19	TRBD2
TGTGCCAGCACCCAGGGCCTAAATTCACCCCTCCACTTT	CASTQGLNSPLHF	-	TRBJ1-6	TRBV27	-
TGTGCCAGCAGTCGGGACAGGGTAGAGACCCAGTACTTC	CASSRDRVETQYF	-	TRBJ2-5	TRBV2	TRBD1
TGTGCCAGCAGCTTACCCGGGAGGAAGACCCAGTACTTC	CASSLPGRKTQYF	-	TRBJ2-5	TRBV7-6	TRBD2
TGTGCCAGCAGCCAACCTGGGGCAGGGGGCTACACCTTC	CASSQPGAGGYTF	-	TRBJ1-2	TRBV3-1/TRBV3-2	-
TGTGCCAGCAAAAATTCGGACAGGGGGCTGGGGATCAACTATGGCTACACCTTC	CASKNSDRGLGINYGYTF	-	TRBJ1-2	TRBV21-1	-
TGTGCCAGCAGTTTTTTCGGGGGGGGTGAGAACACTGAAGCTTTCTTT	CASSFFGGGENTEAFF	-	TRBJ1-1	TRBV5-8	-
TGTGCCAGCAGCGAAGACAGGGGGTTGGCGGGCTACACCTTC	CASSEDRGLAGYTF	-	TRBJ1-2	TRBV7-9	TRBD1
TGCGCCAGCAGCCAAGAAGGAGGCATTGGAAATTCACCCCTCCACTTT	CASSQEGGIGNSPLHF	-	TRBJ1-6	TRBV4-1	-
TGTGCCAGTACGTGGGGGGGTATCGATGAGCAGTTCTTC	CASTWGGIDEQFF	-	TRBJ2-1	TRBV6-6	TRBD2
TGCGCCGACCGGGTTAGCGGGGGTGAGCAGACCCAGTACTTC	CADRVSGGEQTQYF	-	TRBJ2-5	TRBV5-1	TRBD2
TGCGCCAGCAGCTTGGCCGGTACAGGTGGGGGCTACACCTTC	CASSLAGTGGGYTF	-	TRBJ1-2	TRBV5-1	-
TGTGCCAGCAGTTACAGTGGGAGGGACACCATATATTTT	CASSYSGRDTIYF	-	TRBJ1-3	TRBV12-3/TRBV12-4	-
TGTGCCAGCAGCTCCCGTTTCGGGACAGGGTGGAGCGTGGTAAATGAAAAACTGTTTTTT	CASSSRFGTGWSVVNEKLFF	-	TRBJ1-4	TRBV4-2	TRBD1